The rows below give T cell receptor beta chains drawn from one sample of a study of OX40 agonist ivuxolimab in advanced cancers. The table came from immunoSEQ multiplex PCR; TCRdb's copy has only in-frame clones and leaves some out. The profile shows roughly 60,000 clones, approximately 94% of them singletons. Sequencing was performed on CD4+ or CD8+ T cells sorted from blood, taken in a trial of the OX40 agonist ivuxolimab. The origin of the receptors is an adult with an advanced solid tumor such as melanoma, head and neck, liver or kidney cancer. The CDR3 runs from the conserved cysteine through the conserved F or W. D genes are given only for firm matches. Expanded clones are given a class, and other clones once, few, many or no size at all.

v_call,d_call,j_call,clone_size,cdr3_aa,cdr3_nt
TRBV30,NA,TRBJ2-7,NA,CAWSKLGAEQYF,TGTGCCTGGAGCAAACTAGGTGCTGAGCAGTACTTC
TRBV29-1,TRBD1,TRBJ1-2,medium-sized,CSAADREGYGYTF,TGCAGCGCCGCGGACAGGGAAGGCTATGGCTACACCTTC
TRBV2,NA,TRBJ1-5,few,CASSEGPGLNQPQHF,TGTGCCAGCAGTGAAGGCCCGGGCCTCAATCAGCCCCAGCATTTT
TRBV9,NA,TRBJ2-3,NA,CASGGQFTDTQYF,TGTGCCAGCGGGGGACAATTCACAGATACGCAGTATTTT
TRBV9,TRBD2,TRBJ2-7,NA,CASSSLRAGGQYF,TGTGCCAGCAGCTCCCTTAGGGCGGGAGGGCAGTACTTC
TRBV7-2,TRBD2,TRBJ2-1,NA,CASTHEGLAAYNEQFF,TGTGCCAGCACCCACGAAGGGCTAGCGGCCTACAATGAGCAGTTCTTC
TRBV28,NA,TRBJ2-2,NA,CASSPTGTGTGELFF,TGTGCCAGCAGTCCTACAGGGACGGGCACCGGGGAGCTGTTTTTT
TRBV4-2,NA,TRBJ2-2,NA,CASSPKARPGRVANTGELFF,TGTGCCAGCAGCCCGAAAGCCCGTCCCGGGAGAGTAGCGAACACCGGGGAGCTGTTTTTT
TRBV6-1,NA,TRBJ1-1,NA,CASSEARVGDTEAFF,TGTGCCAGCAGTGAAGCTCGGGTGGGGGACACTGAAGCTTTCTTT
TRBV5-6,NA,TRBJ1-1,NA,CASSFFPGLNTEAFF,TGTGCCAGCAGCTTCTTCCCAGGACTGAACACTGAAGCTTTCTTT
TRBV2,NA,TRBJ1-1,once,CASRYYNTEAFF,TGTGCCAGCAGATATTATAACACTGAAGCTTTCTTT
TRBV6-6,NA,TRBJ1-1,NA,CASSYAGNTEAFF,TGTGCCAGCAGTTACGCAGGGAACACTGAAGCTTTCTTT
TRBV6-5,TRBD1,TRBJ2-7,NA,CASSPSDRDDEQYF,TGTGCCAGCAGTCCATCGGACAGGGACGACGAGCAGTACTTC
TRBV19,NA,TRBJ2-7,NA,CASSIYPGLDYEQYF,TGTGCCAGTAGTATTTATCCGGGGTTGGACTACGAGCAGTACTTC
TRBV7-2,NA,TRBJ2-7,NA,CASSFTLGDYSYEQYF,TGTGCCAGCAGCTTCACGCTCGGGGATTACTCCTACGAGCAGTACTTC
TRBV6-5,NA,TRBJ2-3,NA,CASRTGWGMTDTQYF,TGTGCCAGCAGAACAGGGTGGGGGATGACAGATACGCAGTATTTT
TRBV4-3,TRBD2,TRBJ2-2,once,CASSQGSSGMGGELFF,TGCGCCAGCAGCCAAGGTTCTAGCGGGATGGGCGGGGAGCTGTTTTTT
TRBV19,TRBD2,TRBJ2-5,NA,CASSFLAEQETQYF,TGTGCCAGTAGTTTCCTAGCGGAACAAGAGACCCAGTACTTC
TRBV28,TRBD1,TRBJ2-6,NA,CASRDRGRSSGANVLTF,TGTGCCAGCAGAGACAGGGGACGAAGCTCTGGGGCCAACGTCCTGACTTTC
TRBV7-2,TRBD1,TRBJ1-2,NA,CASSYGQGAPLYGYTF,TGTGCCAGCAGTTACGGACAGGGGGCGCCTCTCTATGGCTACACCTTC
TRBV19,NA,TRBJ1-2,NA,CASSEGRWQRYGYTF,TGTGCCAGTTCAGAGGGTCGGTGGCAGAGGTATGGCTACACCTTC
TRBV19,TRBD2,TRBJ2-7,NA,CASSKVGTRGKTYEQYF,TGTGCCAGTAGTAAAGTAGGGACTAGGGGTAAAACCTACGAGCAGTACTTC
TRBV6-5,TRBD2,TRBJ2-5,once,CASSYSLAGQETQYF,TGTGCCAGCAGTTACTCCCTAGCGGGTCAAGAGACCCAGTACTTC
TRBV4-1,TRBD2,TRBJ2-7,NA,CASSQEWTSGSYEQYF,TGCGCCAGCAGCCAAGAGTGGACTAGCGGGAGCTACGAGCAGTACTTC
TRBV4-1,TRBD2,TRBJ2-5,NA,CASSQTALAGLRETQYF,TGCGCCAGCAGCCAAACGGCACTAGCGGGATTAAGGGAGACCCAGTACTTC
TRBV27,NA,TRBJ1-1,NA,CASSPPGGLNTEAFF,TGTGCCAGCAGTCCCCCTGGGGGATTGAACACTGAAGCTTTCTTT
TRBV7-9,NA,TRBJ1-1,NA,CASSLTANTEAFF,TGTGCCAGCAGCTTGACAGCGAACACTGAAGCTTTCTTT
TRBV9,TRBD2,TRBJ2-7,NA,CASSPQGREGAYEQYF,TGTGCCAGCAGCCCTCAAGGGCGGGAGGGGGCCTACGAGCAGTACTTC
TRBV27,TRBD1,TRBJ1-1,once,CASSSTGGFTEAFF,TGTGCCAGCAGTTCAACAGGGGGTTTCACTGAAGCTTTCTTT
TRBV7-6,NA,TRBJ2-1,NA,CASSLGAGWGNEQFF,TGTGCCAGCAGCTTAGGGGCAGGGTGGGGTAATGAGCAGTTCTTC
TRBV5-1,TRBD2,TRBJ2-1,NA,CASSPTSASSYNEQFF,TGCGCCAGCAGCCCCACTAGCGCGAGCTCCTACAATGAGCAGTTCTTC
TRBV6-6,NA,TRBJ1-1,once,CASSYSSNTEAFF,TGTGCCAGCAGTTACTCGAGTAACACTGAAGCTTTCTTT
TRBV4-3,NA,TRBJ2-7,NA,CASSQDNRAFYEQYF,TGCGCCAGCAGCCAAGATAACAGGGCCTTCTACGAGCAGTACTTC
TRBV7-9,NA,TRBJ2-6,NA,CASRPKTGISGANVLTF,TGTGCCAGCAGACCGAAAACAGGGATCTCTGGGGCCAACGTCCTGACTTTC
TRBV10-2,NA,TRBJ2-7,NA,CASSANPTRIYEQYF,TGCGCCAGCAGTGCAAATCCGACTAGGATCTACGAGCAGTACTTC
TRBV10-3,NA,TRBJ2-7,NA,CAISGTGSTYEQYF,TGTGCCATCAGTGGAACAGGCAGTACCTACGAGCAGTACTTC
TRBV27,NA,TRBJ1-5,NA,CASSLFGRGQPQHF,TGTGCCAGCAGTTTATTCGGGCGCGGTCAGCCCCAGCATTTT
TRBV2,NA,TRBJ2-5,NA,CASSEQRETQYF,TGTGCCAGCAGTGAACAGCGAGAGACCCAGTACTTC
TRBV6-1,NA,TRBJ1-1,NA,CASTSRAHGTEAFF,TGTGCCAGCACGAGCCGGGCCCATGGCACTGAAGCTTTCTTT
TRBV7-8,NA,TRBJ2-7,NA,CASSLMVEQYF,TGTGCCAGCAGCTTAATGGTCGAGCAGTACTTC
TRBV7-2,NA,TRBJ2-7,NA,CASSLGVPGEQYF,TGTGCCAGCAGCTTAGGGGTCCCGGGCGAGCAGTACTTC
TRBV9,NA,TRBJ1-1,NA,CASTRRGSNTEAFF,TGTGCCAGCACCAGAAGGGGCTCGAACACTGAAGCTTTCTTT
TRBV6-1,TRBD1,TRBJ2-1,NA,CASMIDRVGYNEQFF,TGTGCCAGCATGATAGACAGGGTAGGCTACAATGAGCAGTTCTTC
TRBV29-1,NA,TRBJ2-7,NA,CSVGGPHYEQYF,TGCAGCGTAGGGGGACCCCACTACGAGCAGTACTTC
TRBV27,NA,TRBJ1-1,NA,CASSRGTEAFF,TGTGCCAGTTCCAGGGGAACTGAAGCTTTCTTT
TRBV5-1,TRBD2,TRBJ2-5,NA,CASSLAGAGGETQYF,TGCGCCAGCAGCTTGGCGGGGGCGGGAGGGGAGACCCAGTACTTC
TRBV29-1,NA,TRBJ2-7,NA,CSVLTDSYEQYF,TGCAGCGTACTGACAGATAGCTACGAGCAGTACTTC
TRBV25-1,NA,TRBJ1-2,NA,CASSEYENYGYTF,TGTGCCAGCAGTGAATATGAGAACTATGGCTACACCTTC
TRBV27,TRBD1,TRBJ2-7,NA,CASSSWQGAYEQYF,TGTGCCAGCAGTTCCTGGCAGGGGGCGTACGAGCAGTACTTC
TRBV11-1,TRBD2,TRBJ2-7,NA,CASSFGTSGSTEQYF,TGTGCCAGCAGCTTCGGGACTAGCGGGAGTACCGAGCAGTACTTC
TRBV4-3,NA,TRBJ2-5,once,CASSQDRATGLQETQYF,TGCGCCAGCAGCCAAGATCGGGCGACAGGTCTCCAAGAGACCCAGTACTTC
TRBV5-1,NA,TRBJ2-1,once,CASSAQVDFYNEQFF,TGCGCCAGCAGCGCACAGGTAGACTTCTACAATGAGCAGTTCTTC
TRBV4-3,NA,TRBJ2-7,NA,CASSQGVVGTGASEQHF,NA
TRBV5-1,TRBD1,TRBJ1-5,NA,CASSLGTGRTQPQHF,TGCGCCAGCAGCTTGGGGACAGGGAGAACTCAGCCCCAGCATTTT
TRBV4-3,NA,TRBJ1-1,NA,CASSQDIAGNTEAFF,TGCGCCAGCAGCCAAGATATCGCGGGGAACACTGAAGCTTTCTTT
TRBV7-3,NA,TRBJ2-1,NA,CASSLADNEQFF,TGTGCCAGCAGCTTAGCGGACAATGAGCAGTTCTTC
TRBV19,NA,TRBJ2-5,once,CASSIEETQYF,TGTGCCAGTAGTATTGAAGAGACCCAGTACTTC
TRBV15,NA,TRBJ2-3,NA,CATSRAATTDTQYF,TGTGCCACCAGCAGAGCAGCAACCACAGATACGCAGTATTTT
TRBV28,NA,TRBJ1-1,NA,CASTGLRSNTEAFF,TGTGCCAGCACAGGACTGAGATCGAACACTGAAGCTTTCTTT
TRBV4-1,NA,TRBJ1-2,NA,CASSQENRPNYGYTF,TGCGCCAGCAGCCAAGAAAACCGACCTAACTATGGCTACACCTTC